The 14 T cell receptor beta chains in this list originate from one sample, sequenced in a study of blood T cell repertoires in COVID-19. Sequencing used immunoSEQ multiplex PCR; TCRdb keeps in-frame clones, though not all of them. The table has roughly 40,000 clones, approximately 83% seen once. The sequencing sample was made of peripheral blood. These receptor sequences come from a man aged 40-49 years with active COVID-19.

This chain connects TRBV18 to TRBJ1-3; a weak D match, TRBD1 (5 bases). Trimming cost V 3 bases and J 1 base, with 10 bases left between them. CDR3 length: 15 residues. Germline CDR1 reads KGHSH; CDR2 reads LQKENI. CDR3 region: CASSPGGLSGNTIYF. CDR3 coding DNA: TGTGCCAGCTCACCCGGGGGATTGTCTGGAAACACCATATATTTT.

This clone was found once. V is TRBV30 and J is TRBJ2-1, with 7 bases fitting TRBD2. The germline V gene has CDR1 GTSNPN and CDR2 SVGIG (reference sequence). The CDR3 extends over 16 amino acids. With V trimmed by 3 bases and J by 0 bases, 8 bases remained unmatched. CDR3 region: CAWRVSSGRSYNEQFF. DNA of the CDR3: TGTGCCTGGAGGGTGTCTAGCGGACGCTCCTACAATGAGCAGTTCTTC.

CDR3 in DNA: TGTGCCAGCAGCTTGGGTAGTTCGGACACCATATATTTT. Protein sequence: CASSLGSSDTIYF. The chain recombines TRBV5-6 with TRBJ1-3; D is uncertain. The CDR3 is 13 residues long. CDR1 is SGHDT and CDR2 is YYEEEE in the germline V gene. Trimming left V 0 bases short and J 8 bases short, with 9 bases between.

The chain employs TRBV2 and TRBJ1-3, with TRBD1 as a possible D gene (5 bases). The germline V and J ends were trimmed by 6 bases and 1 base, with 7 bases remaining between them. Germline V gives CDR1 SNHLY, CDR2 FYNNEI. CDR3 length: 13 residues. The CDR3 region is CASREGSGNTIYF. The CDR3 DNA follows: TGTGCCAGCAGGGAGGGGTCTGGAAACACCATATATTTT. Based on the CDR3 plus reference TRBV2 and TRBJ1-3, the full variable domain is EPEVTQTPSHQVTQMGQEVILRCVPISNHLYFYWYRQILGQKVEFLVSFYNNEISEKSEIFDDQFSVERPDGSNFTLKIRSTKLEDSAMYFCASREGSGNTIYFGEGSWLTVV.

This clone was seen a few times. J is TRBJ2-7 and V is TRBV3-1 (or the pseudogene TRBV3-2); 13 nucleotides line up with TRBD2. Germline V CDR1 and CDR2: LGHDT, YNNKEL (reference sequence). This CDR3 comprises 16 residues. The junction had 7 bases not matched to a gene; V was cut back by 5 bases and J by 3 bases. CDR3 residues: CASSFRTSGRDYEQYF. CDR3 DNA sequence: TGTGCCAGCAGCTTCCGGACTAGCGGGAGAGACTACGAGCAGTACTTC.

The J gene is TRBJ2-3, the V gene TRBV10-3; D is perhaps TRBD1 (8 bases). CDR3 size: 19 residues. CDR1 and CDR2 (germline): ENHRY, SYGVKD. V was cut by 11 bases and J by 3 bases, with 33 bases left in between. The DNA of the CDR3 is TGTGCCGCCATGAGCAGGGGGCGAGGGGGAGGGCTAGGAACAGATACGCAGTATTTT. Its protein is CAAMSRGRGGGLGTDTQYF.

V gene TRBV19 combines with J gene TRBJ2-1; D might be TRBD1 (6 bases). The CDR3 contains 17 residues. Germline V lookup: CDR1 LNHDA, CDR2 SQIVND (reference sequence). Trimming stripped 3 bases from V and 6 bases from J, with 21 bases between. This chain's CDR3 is CASSIGVAGELVNEQFF. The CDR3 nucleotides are TGTGCCAGTAGTATCGGGGTAGCAGGGGAACTAGTCAATGAGCAGTTCTTC. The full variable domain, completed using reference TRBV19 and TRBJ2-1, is DGGITQSPKYLFRKEGQNVTLSCEQNLNHDAMYWYRQDPGQGLRLIYYSQIVNDFQKGDIAEGYSVSREKKESFPLTVTSAQKNPTAFYLCASSIGVAGELVNEQFFGPGTRLTVL.

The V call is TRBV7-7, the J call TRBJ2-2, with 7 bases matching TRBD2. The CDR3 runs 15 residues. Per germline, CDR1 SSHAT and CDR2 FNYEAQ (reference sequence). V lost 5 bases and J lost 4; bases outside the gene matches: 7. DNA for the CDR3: TGTGCCAGCAGCCTCCAAGCGGGACGCACCGGGGAGCTGTTTTTT. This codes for CASSLQAGRTGELFF. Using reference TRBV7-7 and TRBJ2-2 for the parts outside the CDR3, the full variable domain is GAGVSQSPRYKVTKRGQDVTLRCDPISSHATLYWYQQALGQGPEFLTYFNYEAQPDKSGLPSDRFSAERPEGSISTLTIQRTEQRDSAMYRCASSLQAGRTGELFFGEGSRLTVL.

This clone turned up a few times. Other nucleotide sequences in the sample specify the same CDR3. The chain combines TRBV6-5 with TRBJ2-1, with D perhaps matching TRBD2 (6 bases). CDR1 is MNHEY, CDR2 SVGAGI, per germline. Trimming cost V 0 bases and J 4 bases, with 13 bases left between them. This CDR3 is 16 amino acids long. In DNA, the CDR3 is TGTGCCAGCAGTTACTCGTCGCGGGGCCCTTACAATGAGCAGTTCTTC. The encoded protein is CASSYSSRGPYNEQFF.

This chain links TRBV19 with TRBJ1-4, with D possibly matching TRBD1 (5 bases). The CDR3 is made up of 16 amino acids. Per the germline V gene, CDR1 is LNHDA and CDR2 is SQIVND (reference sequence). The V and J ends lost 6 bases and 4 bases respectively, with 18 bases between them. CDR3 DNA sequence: TGTGCCAGTAGCGAAAGCCGGGACTGGATTAATGAAAAACTGTTTTTT. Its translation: CASSESRDWINEKLFF.

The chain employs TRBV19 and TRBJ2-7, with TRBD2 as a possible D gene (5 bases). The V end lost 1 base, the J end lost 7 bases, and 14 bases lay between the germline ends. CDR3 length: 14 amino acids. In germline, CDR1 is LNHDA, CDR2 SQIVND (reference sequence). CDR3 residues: CASSIGEPSGEQYF. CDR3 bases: TGTGCCAGTAGTATAGGAGAACCCTCGGGGGAGCAGTACTTC. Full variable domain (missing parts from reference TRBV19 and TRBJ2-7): DGGITQSPKYLFRKEGQNVTLSCEQNLNHDAMYWYRQDPGQGLRLIYYSQIVNDFQKGDIAEGYSVSREKKESFPLTVTSAQKNPTAFYLCASSIGEPSGEQYFGPGTRLTVT.

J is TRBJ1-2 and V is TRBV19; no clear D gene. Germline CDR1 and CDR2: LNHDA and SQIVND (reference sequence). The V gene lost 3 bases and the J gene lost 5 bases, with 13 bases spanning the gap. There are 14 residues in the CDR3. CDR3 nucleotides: TGTGCCAGTAGTATTTGGGGAGGAATTTATGGCTACACCTTC. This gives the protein CASSIWGGIYGYTF.

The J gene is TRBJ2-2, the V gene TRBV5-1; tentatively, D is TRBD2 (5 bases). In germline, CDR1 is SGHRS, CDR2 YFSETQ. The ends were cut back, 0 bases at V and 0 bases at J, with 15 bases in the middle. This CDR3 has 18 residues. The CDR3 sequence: CASSLVQRAGANTGELFF. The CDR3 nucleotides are TGCGCCAGCAGCTTGGTCCAGAGGGCGGGCGCGAACACCGGGGAGCTGTTTTTT.

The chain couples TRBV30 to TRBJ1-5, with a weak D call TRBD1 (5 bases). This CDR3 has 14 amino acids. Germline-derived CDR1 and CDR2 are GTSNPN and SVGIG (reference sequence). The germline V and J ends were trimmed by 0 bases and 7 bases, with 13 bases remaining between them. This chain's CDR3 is CAWSVEVRGQPQHF. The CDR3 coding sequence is TGTGCCTGGAGTGTGGAGGTTCGGGGGCAGCCCCAGCATTTT.